This T cell receptor beta chain was obtained from a study of blood T cells in healthy people across ages. Notes on the study in general: Considered underestimates were the diversity estimates obtained from one million T cells. Older age coincided with a roughly linear decline in TCR beta diversity per million T cells.

A second PCR of about 6 to 12 cycles used a sample-barcoded 5' primer and a J-beta primer mix. Template switching added a 12-random-nucleotide identifier to every cDNA molecule. TCRdb reprocessed the 5' RACE reads via MiXCR and lists one record per CDR3 protein. The table lists hundreds of thousands of distinct CDR3 sequences, 25% to 30% of them singletons. The V end was cut by 0 bases, the J end by 1 base, with 10 bases between. Germline-derived CDR1 and CDR2 are SGHTA and FQGTGA. This CDR3 region has 15 residues. Details on this clonotype: Its antigen is not identified.

Sequencing input: blood. The clonotype originates from a woman of 80 years or more in good health. The V gene is TRBV7-3, the J gene TRBJ2-7; D is unresolved. CDR3 amino acids: CASSLTGSPSYEQYF. The CDR3 coding sequence is TGTGCCAGCAGCTTAACAGGCTCTCCATCCTACGAGCAGTACTTC.